A selection of T cell receptor beta chains follows, all from one sample in a study of beta chain features in type 1 diabetes. Only in-frame clones appear in the TCRdb table, and some are missing; sequencing was by immunoSEQ multiplex PCR. Altogether under 150,000 clones are present, 6.9% being singletons, with the ten largest covering about 1.4%. The sequencing input was central memory CD4+ T cells from blood. The receptors shown here come from a woman between 25 and 40 years old in good health. The CDR3 runs from the conserved cysteine through the conserved F or W. Each record gives: V gene, J gene, D gene, clone size, CDR3 protein, CDR3 DNA. D genes are given only for firm matches. Some rows mark clone size as missing; the rest say once, few, many or name a class of expanded clone.

>TRBV20-1|TRBJ2-1|-|-
CSATDNEQFF
TGCAGTGCTACGGACAATGAGCAGTTCTTC
>TRBV7-9|TRBJ2-7|-|few
CASSPSPSRGYEQYF
TGTGCCAGCAGCCCGTCCCCGAGTAGGGGCTACGAGCAGTACTTC
>TRBV2|TRBJ1-2|TRBD1|few
CASRGQGDGYTF
TGTGCCAGCAGGGGACAGGGGGATGGCTACACCTTC
>TRBV7-2|TRBJ2-2|-|few
CASSLGWQTGELFF
TGTGCCAGCAGCTTAGGGTGGCAGACCGGGGAGCTGTTTTTT
>TRBV7-2|TRBJ2-1|-|-
CASSLAESGERGKQFF
TGTGCCAGCAGCTTAGCTGAGTCGGGGGAGAGAGGCAAGCAGTTCTTC
>TRBV30|TRBJ1-1|-|many
CAWSPTGRTEAFF
TGTGCCTGGAGCCCAACAGGGCGCACTGAAGCTTTCTTT
>TRBV10-3|TRBJ2-6|-|few
CANLGGSGANVLTF
TGTGCCAACCTGGGAGGCTCTGGGGCCAACGTCCTGACTTTC
>TRBV7-9|TRBJ1-1|-|-
CASSLGGAAEAFF
TGTGCCAGCAGCTTAGGGGGCGCCGCTGAAGCTTTCTTT
>TRBV6-4|TRBJ2-5|TRBD2|-
CASRRPSGGLQTQYF
TGTGCCAGCAGGAGGCCCAGCGGGGGGCTGCAGACCCAGTACTTC
>TRBV7-3|TRBJ2-1|-|-
CGRTDEQFF
TGTGGGAGGACCGATGAGCAGTTCTTC
>TRBV7-9|TRBJ2-3|-|few
CASSLYQAGPTDTQYF
TGTGCCAGCAGCCTGTACCAAGCTGGTCCCACAGATACGCAGTATTTT
>TRBV5-6|TRBJ1-1|-|-
CASSSQGYAEAFF
TGTGCCAGCAGCTCGCAGGGATACGCTGAAGCTTTCTTT
>TRBV7-2|TRBJ2-7|-|-
CASSSIAGVQRSYEQYF
TGTGCCAGCAGCTCGATAGCAGGGGTACAGCGCTCCTACGAGCAGTACTTC
>TRBV5-6|TRBJ1-2|-|few
CASSLYASANYGYTF
TGTGCCAGCAGCTTGTATGCTTCAGCTAACTATGGCTACACCTTC
>TRBV11-2|TRBJ2-7|-|-
CASSQGTAAYEQYF
TGTGCCAGCAGCCAAGGAACAGCGGCCTACGAGCAGTACTTC
>TRBV2|TRBJ2-5|-|-
CASSEGLQETQYF
TGTGCCAGCAGTGAAGGACTCCAAGAGACCCAGTACTTC
>TRBV21-1|TRBJ2-3|-|many
CASSKVRLAASTDTQYF
TGTGCCAGCAGCAAAGTGCGGCTAGCGGCAAGCACAGATACGCAGTATTTT
>TRBV7-9|TRBJ2-3|TRBD2|-
CASSFRGLAGDTQYF
TGTGCCAGCAGCTTTAGGGGACTAGCGGGAGATACGCAGTATTTT
>TRBV14|TRBJ2-7|-|few
CASSQARGLYEQYF
TGTGCCAGCAGCCAAGCTAGGGGACTCTACGAGCAGTACTTC
>TRBV7-2|TRBJ1-1|-|few
CASSSTGPGTEAFF
TGTGCCAGCAGCTCTACAGGGCCGGGCACTGAAGCTTTCTTT
>TRBV2|TRBJ2-1|TRBD2|few
CASTRGGLAAHEQFF
TGTGCCAGCACCCGTGGGGGACTAGCTGCCCATGAGCAGTTCTTC
>TRBV28|TRBJ2-3|TRBD2|-
CASSSTTSGPRDTQYF
TGTGCCAGCAGTTCCACAACTAGCGGACCCCGAGATACGCAGTATTTT
>TRBV6-5|TRBJ1-1|TRBD1|few
CASSSTGIAFF
TGTGCCAGCAGTTCGACAGGGATAGCTTTCTTT
>TRBV7-2|TRBJ2-3|TRBD2|few
CASSLQAGGPRNTQYF
TGTGCCAGCAGCTTACAAGCGGGAGGCCCCCGAAATACGCAGTATTTT
>TRBV6-4|TRBJ2-2|TRBD2|few
CASSTSGAMNTGELFF
TGTGCCAGTTCGACTAGCGGGGCTATGAACACCGGGGAGCTGTTTTTT
>TRBV30|TRBJ2-1|TRBD1|many
CAWRIRGQANNEQFF
TGTGCCTGGAGGATACGGGGACAGGCGAACAATGAGCAGTTCTTC
>TRBV11-2|TRBJ2-3|TRBD1|few
CASSPRLSKQGVDTQYF
TGTGCCAGCAGTCCGAGACTGTCCAAGCAGGGGGTGGATACGCAGTATTTT
>TRBV5-5|TRBJ2-4|-|-
CASSSQDIQYF
TGTGCCAGCAGCTCTCAGGACATTCAGTACTTC
>TRBV18|TRBJ1-2|-|-
CASSPGDLPGGYGYTF
TGTGCCAGCTCACCAGGGGACCTCCCTGGGGGGTATGGCTACACCTTC
>TRBV7-9|TRBJ1-5|-|many
CASSPGLSNQPQHF
TGTGCCAGCAGCCCGGGACTCAGCAATCAGCCCCAGCATTTT
>TRBV5-4|TRBJ1-4|-|-
CASSPDINEKLFF
TGTGCCAGCAGTCCCGACATTAATGAAAAACTGTTTTTT
>TRBV4-3|TRBJ2-2|-|few
CASSQDLDRGNTGELFF
TGCGCCAGCAGCCAAGATCTGGATAGGGGAAACACCGGGGAGCTGTTTTTT
>TRBV30|TRBJ1-5|-|few
CAWSPNSNQPQHF
TGTGCCTGGAGCCCCAATAGCAATCAGCCCCAGCATTTT
>TRBV7-2|TRBJ1-5|TRBD1|few
CASSSTGGNQPQHF
TGTGCCAGCAGCTCGACAGGGGGGAATCAGCCCCAGCATTTT
>TRBV28|TRBJ1-1|-|-
CASSRQENTEAFF
TGTGCCAGCAGCCGACAGGAGAACACTGAAGCTTTCTTT
>TRBV7-9|TRBJ2-5|-|many
CASSFGGGQETQYF
TGTGCCAGCAGCTTCGGTGGAGGCCAAGAGACCCAGTACTTC
>TRBV6-5|TRBJ2-5|-|-
CASRRLVFSETQYF
TGTGCCAGCAGACGACTAGTTTTTAGTGAGACCCAGTACTTC
>TRBV7-2|TRBJ2-1|TRBD2|few
CASSLSRGGTYNEQFF
TGTGCCAGCAGCTTATCGCGGGGGGGGACCTACAATGAGCAGTTCTTC
>TRBV27|TRBJ1-1|TRBD1|many
CASQNRGNTEAFF
TGTGCCAGCCAGAACAGGGGGAACACTGAAGCTTTCTTT
>TRBV19|TRBJ1-1|-|few
CASNRSPNTEAFF
TGTGCCAGTAATAGGAGCCCGAACACTGAAGCTTTCTTT
>TRBV7-9|TRBJ2-5|-|many
CASSLTSALKETQYF
TGTGCCAGCAGCTTAACCTCAGCGTTAAAGGAGACCCAGTACTTC